This T cell receptor (beta chain) was obtained from a study of control samples from healthy donors and cancer patients. This clone has a single count. CDR3 length: 14 residues. CDR1 is ENHRY and CDR2 is SYGVKD in the germline V gene. The V gene lost 2 bases and the J gene lost 4 bases, with 11 bases spanning the gap. This table comes from immunoSEQ multiplex PCR, and its TCRdb copy is limited to in-frame clones, with some not included. The table lists roughly 98,000 clones, 90% to 95% of them singletons. The receptor's source is a young man in good health. The sequencing sample was made of blood. The chain joins TRBV10-3 to TRBJ1-1; tentatively, D is TRBD1 (5 bases). CDR3 amino acids: CAISERQGTTEAFF. The CDR3 DNA reads as TGTGCCATCAGTGAGAGGCAGGGTACCACTGAAGCTTTCTTT.